This TCR beta chain derives from a study of Ad26.COV2.S vaccination and SARS-CoV-2 variants. About the study: Dosing was one shot or two shots 56 days apart. Findings and caveats of the study: Measurement of non-spike TCR breadth gave similar results in vaccine and placebo recipients. Relative to placebo recipients, vaccine recipients exhibited elevated spike-specific TCR breadth.

The CDR3 contains 15 residues. Trimming took 7 bases from V and 0 from J, leaving 13 bases between them. Germline lookup yields CDR1 MDHEN and CDR2 SYDVKM. On this clone itself: Its target is unknown.

Treatment specified: approximately 18 received Ad26.COV2.S at low or high dose, single or two shots; roughly five received placebo; per-sample allocation not given. Specimen acquisition occurred on day 63 following the initial vaccine or placebo injection. The method was immunoSEQ multiplex PCR; TCRdb's version includes in-frame clones alone and lacks a portion of them. The repertoire consists of some 480,000 clones, with about 83% occurring once and the leading ten covering 13%. The sequencing here drew on peripheral blood, taken in a trial of Ad26.COV2.S vaccine versus placebo. This TCR was sampled from a person between 18 and 65 years old who received the Ad26.COV2.S COVID-19 vaccine or a placebo. The chain couples TRBV28 to TRBJ2-1; D not certain. The CDR3 coding sequence is TGTGCCAGCAAGGGCAGAATAAGCTCCTACAATGAGCAGTTCTTC. Amino acids: CASKGRISSYNEQFF. Supplemented by reference TRBV28 and TRBJ2-1, the full variable domain reads DVKVTQSSRYLVKRTGEKVFLECVQDMDHENMFWYRQDPGLGLRLIYFSYDVKMKEKGDIPEGYSVSREKKERFSLILESASTNQTSMYLCASKGRISSYNEQFFGPGTRLTVL.